Below, 3 T cell receptor beta chains from the same sample are listed, as sequenced in a study of T cell responses to AZD1222 COVID-19 vaccine. The data were produced by immunoSEQ multiplex PCR, yet TCRdb's version contains in-frame clones alone and is incomplete. The table records 80,000 to 90,000 clones, about nine tenths of them present only once. The source material was peripheral blood, sampled on day 0 of AZD1222 vaccination. The receptors originated from an adult in good health.

The CDR3 DNA reads as TGTGCCTGGAGTGGTCCAGGGATAGGGGGCTACACCTTC. As protein: CAWSGPGIGGYTF. The chain has TRBV30 and TRBJ1-2, with TRBD1 as a possible D gene (5 bases). V was pared by 1 base and J by 8 bases, with 14 bases between. The CDR3 runs 13 residues. CDR1 is GTSNPN, CDR2 SVGIG, per germline (reference sequence).

The CDR3 DNA is TGTGCCAGCAGCCAAGATGCACCCCTAGCGGGGGGGCCTGGCGGGGAGCTGTTTTTT. This gives the protein CASSQDAPLAGGPGGELFF. This sequence joins TRBV3-1 (or the pseudogene TRBV3-2) and TRBJ2-2; the match to TRBD2 covers 12 bases. CDR1 is LGHDT, CDR2 YNNKEL, per germline (reference sequence). The CDR3 loop spans 19 amino acids. V shed 0 bases and J 7 bases; nucleotides not matched to a gene: 12.

The rearrangement joins TRBV5-1 to TRBJ1-2; 7 bases agree with TRBD1. The trim removed 0 bases at V and 2 bases at J, leaving 4 bases unmatched. The CDR3 is 15 amino acids. Germline CDR1 and CDR2: SGHRS and YFSETQ. CDR3 bases: TGCGCCAGCAGCTTGGCAGGGGACAGAAACTATGGCTACACCTTC. Translating it yields CASSLAGDRNYGYTF.